What follows are 6 T cell receptor beta chains derived from one specimen sequenced in a study of identical twins. TCRdb re-called the 5' RACE reads through MiXCR, storing one row per CDR3 protein. The data contain over 550,000 distinct CDR3 sequences, about 7% of them singletons. This same sample was also taken into another study, of yellow fever vaccine responses in identical twins.

The sample was PBMCs. Source of these receptors: a woman aged 18 to 35 in good health.

This clonotype has at least ten counts. The chain recombines TRBV5-1 with TRBJ2-5; D remains unclear. Germline lookup yields CDR1 SGHRS and CDR2 YFSETQ. This CDR3 comprises 12 residues. The V end was cut by 1 base, the J end by 5 bases, with 6 bases between. The CDR3, as DNA: TGCGCCAGCAGCTTGTATCGGGAGACCCAGTACTTC. Translating gives CASSLYRETQYF. Complete variable domain (other parts from reference TRBV5-1 and TRBJ2-5): KAGVTQTPRYLIKTRGQQVTLSCSPISGHRSVSWYQQTPGQGLQFLFEYFSETQRNKGNFPGRFSGRQFSNSRSEMNVSTLELGDSALYLCASSLYRETQYFGPGTRLLVL.

This clonotype was counted a few times. The J gene is TRBJ2-2, the V gene TRBV7-2; perhaps D is TRBD1 or TRBD2 (5 bases each). The CDR3 loop spans 15 amino acids. The germline V and J ends were trimmed by 5 bases and 7 bases, with 17 bases remaining between them. CDR1 SGHTA and CDR2 FQGNSA come from the germline V gene. The CDR3 DNA follows: TGTGCCAGCAGCCGTGGGACGGGGCTCAACGGGGAGCTGTTTTTT. It codes for CASSRGTGLNGELFF.

This clonotype turned up a few times. The chain employs TRBV11-2 and TRBJ2-3, with 9 bases aligning to TRBD2. V lost 2 bases, J lost 1 base, and 10 bases stayed unmatched. The CDR3 has 18 amino acids. In germline, CDR1 is SGHAT, CDR2 FQNNGV. CDR3 sequence (DNA): TGTGCCAGCAGCTTAAGGCCGGGGGCGGGAGGGGGCACAGATACGCAGTATTTT. As protein: CASSLRPGAGGGTDTQYF.

This clonotype turned up a few times. The rearrangement uses TRBV6-5 and TRBJ1-6; TRBD1 is a possible D gene (5 bases). Germline V gives CDR1 MNHEY, CDR2 SVGAGI. V lost 2 bases to trimming and J lost 6 bases, with 11 bases between them. The CDR3 covers 15 residues. The CDR3 nucleotides are TGTGCCAGCAGTTACCAGGGATCGGGTAATTCACCCCTCCACTTT. Translating gives CASSYQGSGNSPLHF.

This sequence joins TRBV18 and TRBJ2-1, with 9 bases fitting TRBD2. Per germline, CDR1 KGHSH and CDR2 LQKENI. The CDR3 has 16 amino acids. Germline trimming cut 2 bases from V and 5 bases from J; bases unmatched to any gene: 7. The CDR3 region is CASSPSGAGGNNEQFF. The CDR3 nucleotides are TGTGCCAGCTCACCATCAGGAGCGGGGGGTAACAATGAGCAGTTCTTC.

This clonotype was seen at least ten times. The chain combines TRBV29-1 with TRBJ1-2; the D gene is possibly TRBD1 (5 bases). CDR1 and CDR2 (germline): SQVTM, ANQGSEA. The V end lost 8 bases, the J end lost 4 bases, and 11 bases lay between the germline ends. The CDR3 is 11 amino acids. In DNA form, the CDR3 reads TGCAGCACAAGGGGCCGCTATGGCTACACCTTC. It codes for CSTRGRYGYTF.